This T cell receptor (beta chain) was obtained from a study of T cell responses to AZD1222 COVID-19 vaccine (dated by TCRdb to the early 2020s). About the investigation overall: A total of 233 trial participants underwent TCR sequencing, of whom 200 to 220 had received two doses of AZD1222 and roughly 26 had received two doses of the MenACWY control vaccine. Trial participants were enrolled into age subgroups of 18-55, 56-69 and 70-plus years, which contained about 150, 28 and 57 TCR-sequenced participants, respectively.

Study-wide conclusions, independent of this receptor: Nearly half of unique spike-specific TCRs reportedly recognized epitopes outside regions mutated in the B.1.351 and B.1.1.7 variants. In the small 56-69-year group, the increase in depth fell short of significance, most likely because of low power. Vaccine-associated CD4 TCRs spanned the whole spike protein, with dominant responses in regions 160-218 and 743-854. Spike-specific TCR breadth and depth rose significantly after two AZD1222 doses compared with day 0 and with MenACWY recipients. Most participants were white British and females outnumbered males, and the authors suggested that clonal diversity may have been underestimated. No day 14 peak-response samples were available, so repertoires were characterized only after the peak T cell response. Conclusions about previously exposed vaccinees are limited, since just six AZD1222 recipients were seropositive for SARS-CoV-2 at baseline.

V loses 2 bases, J loses 5 bases, and the germline ends lie 15 bases apart. The CDR3 numbers 15 residues from cysteine through phenylalanine. Only CDR3 DNA remains: 45 bases, in frame from the first base. CDR1 SGHAT and CDR2 FQNNGV were looked up in the germline V gene. The CDR3 regions of human TCRbeta chains were analyzed by immunosequencing. In the source study's methods: Repertoire TCRs were matched against a reference library of SARS-CoV-2-specific TCRs generated with the MIRA antigen-specificity platform. Breadth meant the fraction of unique TCRs that were SARS-CoV-2-associated, whereas depth meant the fraction of total T cells that were SARS-CoV-2-associated. Using the MIRA data, every spike-specific TCR was mapped to the spike region that the TCR reacted to and assigned to either a CD4 or a CD8 class. Log10-transformed breadth and depth values were compared by one-way ANOVA with Sidak's multiple comparisons tests. This immuneACCESS table, as held by TCRdb, lists in-frame sequences with V and J called but not all clones. Of the missing ones, under half trace to an unresolved V gene in checked studies; the others have no known cause. V, J and clone size are those of that table, while D and trimming were read from the DNA. This sample is represented by 100,000 to 120,000 clones; around nine tenths of them were singletons. In total, the top ten clones hold about 16% of the sample.

Of note for this clone: The target of this receptor is not known. Base qualities are not provided; no much larger clone lies one nucleotide away.

Reading the label with the study, this specimen's time point is: about 28 days (+/-7) after the second vaccine dose. AZD1222 recipients with second doses at about 4 weeks or about 12 weeks were pooled, because spike-specific TCR depth and breadth did not differ between schedules. Vaccinee samples were obtained from the UK trials COV001 and COV002, which included a single-blind randomized controlled phase 2/3 trial of AZD1222 (ChAdOx1 nCoV-19) in healthy adults. For TCRbeta chain sequencing, PBMC samples from trial participants were taken at day 0 and at day 28 after the second dose. The receptor's source is an adult who received the AZD1222 COVID-19 vaccine. The material was peripheral blood, obtained 28 days after the second AZD1222 dose. The V and J segments used are TRBV11-2 and TRBJ1-1, and possibly TRBD1, on 5 matching bases. In nucleotide form, the sequence is TGTGCCAGCAGCTTACAGGGTGGAGGTTATACTGAAGCTTTCTTT. This encodes CASSLQGGGYTEAFF.